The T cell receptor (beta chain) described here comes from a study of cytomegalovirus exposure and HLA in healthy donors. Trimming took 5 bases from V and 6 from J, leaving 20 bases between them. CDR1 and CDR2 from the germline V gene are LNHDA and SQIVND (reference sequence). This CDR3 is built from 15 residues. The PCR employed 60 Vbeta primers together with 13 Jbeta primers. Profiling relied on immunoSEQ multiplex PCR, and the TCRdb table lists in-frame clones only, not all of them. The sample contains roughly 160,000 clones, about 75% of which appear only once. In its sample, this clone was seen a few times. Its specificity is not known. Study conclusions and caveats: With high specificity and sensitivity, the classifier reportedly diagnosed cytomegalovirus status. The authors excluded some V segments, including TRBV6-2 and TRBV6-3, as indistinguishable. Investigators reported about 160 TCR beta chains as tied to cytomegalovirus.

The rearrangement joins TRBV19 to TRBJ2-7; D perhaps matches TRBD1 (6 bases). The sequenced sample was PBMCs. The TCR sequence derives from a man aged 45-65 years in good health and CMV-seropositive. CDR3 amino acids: CASSVTGNGFSEQYF. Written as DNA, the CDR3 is TGTGCCAGTAGTGTTACAGGGAATGGGTTCTCCGAGCAGTACTTC.